Listed below are T cell receptor beta chains from one sample, sequenced in a study. MiXCR, run by TCRdb on the multiplex PCR reads, gives a single entry per CDR3 protein. Of about 820 distinct CDR3 sequences in the sample, approximately 24% are singletons; the top ten hold approximately 15%. Specimen: Tregs sorted from blood. These receptors originate from a female donor with breast cancer. The CDR3 runs from the conserved cysteine through the conserved F or W. Fields, in order: D gene, J gene, V gene, clone size, CDR3 DNA, CDR3 protein. The D gene is left open where the match is weak. Some rows have no size entry. The others give once, few or many, or a class for an expanded clone.

.	TRBJ1-2	TRBV12-3/TRBV12-4	large	TGTGCCAGCAGTTCCCGGACCCTTAACTATGGCTACACCTTC	CASSSRTLNYGYTF
.	TRBJ1-2	TRBV12-3/TRBV12-4	.	TGTGCCAGCAGTTTAGGCGACCGCTCCTATGGCTACACCTTC	CASSLGDRSYGYTF
TRBD1	TRBJ1-2	TRBV12-3/TRBV12-4	medium-sized	TGTGCCAGCAGTTCCCGGGACAGGGACGAAAGCTACACCTTC	CASSSRDRDESYTF
.	TRBJ1-2	TRBV12-3/TRBV12-4	medium-sized	TGTGCCAGCAGAAGGGGACCCTATGGCTACACCTTC	CASRRGPYGYTF
TRBD1	TRBJ1-2	TRBV12-3/TRBV12-4	.	TGTGCCAGCAGCTCTAGACAGGGAATCTATGGCTACACCTTC	CASSSRQGIYGYTF
TRBD1	TRBJ1-2	TRBV12-3/TRBV12-4	few	TGTGCCAGCAGTGCCGGACAGGACTATGGCTACACCTTC	CASSAGQDYGYTF
TRBD1	TRBJ1-2	TRBV12-3/TRBV12-4	large	TGTGCCAGCACCTCCGGGACAGACTATGGCTACACCTTC	CASTSGTDYGYTF
.	TRBJ1-2	TRBV12-3/TRBV12-4	large	TGTGCCAGTCTGACAGCTAACTATGGCTACACCTTC	CASLTANYGYTF
.	TRBJ1-2	TRBV12-3/TRBV12-4	large	TGTGCCAGCAGTTTAGGTGAGGGGAACTATGGCTACACCTTC	CASSLGEGNYGYTF
TRBD1	TRBJ1-2	TRBV12-3/TRBV12-4	few	TGTGCCAGCAAGCTCCGGACAGGGGTGAACTATGGCTACACCTTC	CASKLRTGVNYGYTF
.	TRBJ1-2	TRBV12-3/TRBV12-4	medium-sized	TGTGCCAGCAGTCAGAGAAACAGGGAGGCCTATGGCTACACCTTC	CASSQRNREAYGYTF
TRBD1	TRBJ1-2	TRBV12-3/TRBV12-4	.	TGTGCCAGCAGGGCGACAGGGTTGGGCTATGGCTACACCTTC	CASRATGLGYGYTF
.	TRBJ1-2	TRBV12-3/TRBV12-4	large	TGTGCCAGCAGTATACGAGCTACACAGGGAGTTTTAGGTGGCTACACCTTC	CASSIRATQGVLGGYTF
TRBD1	TRBJ1-2	TRBV12-3/TRBV12-4	medium-sized	TGTGCCAGCAGTCCTGTGAGACAGGGTATAAACGGCTACACCTTC	CASSPVRQGINGYTF
TRBD1	TRBJ1-2	TRBV12-3/TRBV12-4	large	TGTGCCAGTACGGGACAGAATAACTATGGCTACACCTTC	CASTGQNNYGYTF
.	TRBJ1-2	TRBV12-3/TRBV12-4	medium-sized	TGTGCCAGCAGTTCATCTTTGTATGGCTACACCTTC	CASSSSLYGYTF
.	TRBJ1-2	TRBV12-3/TRBV12-4	medium-sized	TGTGCCAGCAGCCCCGGACGGGGCTACACCTTC	CASSPGRGYTF
.	TRBJ1-2	TRBV12-3/TRBV12-4	medium-sized	TGTGCCAGCAGTATCGCGGACTATGGCTACACCTTC	CASSIADYGYTF
.	TRBJ1-2	TRBV12-3/TRBV12-4	medium-sized	TGTGCCAGCAGTCCCGAATCCGCTAACTATGGCTACACCTTC	CASSPESANYGYTF
.	TRBJ1-2	TRBV12-3/TRBV12-4	.	TGTGCCAGCAGTTTACATCTCCCTTCTTATGGCTACACCTTC	CASSLHLPSYGYTF
TRBD1	TRBJ1-2	TRBV12-3/TRBV12-4	.	TGTGCCAGCAGTTCGGGACAGGGTCGTGGCTACACCTTC	CASSSGQGRGYTF
.	TRBJ1-2	TRBV12-3/TRBV12-4	medium-sized	TGTGCCAGCAGTTTAGTAGCGGAAGCTAACTATGGCTACACCTTC	CASSLVAEANYGYTF
.	TRBJ1-2	TRBV12-3/TRBV12-4	medium-sized	TGTGCCAGTGCGAGGGACGGATCCTATGGCTACACCTTC	CASARDGSYGYTF
.	TRBJ1-2	TRBV12-3/TRBV12-4	.	TGTGCCAGCAGCAGTGCAGGGAGAGGCTACACCTTC	CASSSAGRGYTF
.	TRBJ1-2	TRBV12-3/TRBV12-4	large	TGTGCCAGCAGTTCAGGGGAGGGCTACACCTTC	CASSSGEGYTF
.	TRBJ1-2	TRBV12-3/TRBV12-4	.	TGTGCCAGCAGTTTGCAGAACTATGCGTACACCTTC	CASSLQNYAYTF
.	TRBJ1-2	TRBV12-3/TRBV12-4	few	TGTGCCAGCAGTTTGGGCACCTCTAACTATGGCTACACCTTC	CASSLGTSNYGYTF
.	TRBJ1-2	TRBV12-3/TRBV12-4	medium-sized	TGTGCCAGCAGTTTAAGGTCAGCAACTAACTATGGCTACACCTTC	CASSLRSATNYGYTF
TRBD1	TRBJ1-2	TRBV12-3/TRBV12-4	large	TGTGCCAGCAGCAAAGGACAGGGGAACTATGGCTACACCTTC	CASSKGQGNYGYTF
.	TRBJ1-2	TRBV12-3/TRBV12-4	.	TGTGCCAGCAGTTCCGGGGTCCAAGGGTATGGCTACACCTTC	CASSSGVQGYGYTF
.	TRBJ1-2	TRBV12-3/TRBV12-4	large	TGTGCCAGCAGTTTTCGGGCCCGCGGAGGCTACACCTTC	CASSFRARGGYTF
.	TRBJ1-2	TRBV12-3/TRBV12-4	.	TGTGCCAGCAGTTTTGACTCTAATGGCTACACCTTC	CASSFDSNGYTF
.	TRBJ1-2	TRBV12-3/TRBV12-4	large	TGTGCCAGCAGTTTAGACAGAAACTATGGCTACACCTTC	CASSLDRNYGYTF
.	TRBJ1-2	TRBV12-3/TRBV12-4	.	TGTGCCAGCAGTTTAGGGGATTACTATGGCTACACCTTC	CASSLGDYYGYTF
.	TRBJ1-2	TRBV12-3/TRBV12-4	medium-sized	TGTGCCAGCAGTCACGTCGGACAGACCACCTCCTATGGCTACACCTTC	CASSHVGQTTSYGYTF
TRBD1	TRBJ1-2	TRBV12-3/TRBV12-4	.	TGTGCCAGCAGTTTACCCGGGACAGGGAATAACTATGGCTACACCTTC	CASSLPGTGNNYGYTF
.	TRBJ1-2	TRBV12-3/TRBV12-4	large	TGTGCCAGCAGTTTGACAGGCGTATCCCATGGCTACACCTTC	CASSLTGVSHGYTF
.	TRBJ1-2	TRBV12-3/TRBV12-4	large	TGTGCCAGCAGGGGCAGGTTGGGATTTGGCTACACCTTC	CASRGRLGFGYTF
.	TRBJ1-2	TRBV12-3/TRBV12-4	large	TGTGCCAGCAGTTCCCTCCCCAGCCGGGTCGGCTACACCTTC	CASSSLPSRVGYTF
.	TRBJ1-2	TRBV12-3/TRBV12-4	once	TGTGCCAGCAGCAAAGTTGGATTCTATGGCTACACCTTC	CASSKVGFYGYTF
TRBD1	TRBJ1-2	TRBV12-3/TRBV12-4	.	TGTGCCAGCAGACGTGGACAGGGGAACTATGGCTACACCTTC	CASRRGQGNYGYTF
.	TRBJ1-2	TRBV12-3/TRBV12-4	.	TGTGCCAGCAGTTTCCCTCGGTCGAGCTACACCTTC	CASSFPRSSYTF
.	TRBJ1-2	TRBV12-3/TRBV12-4	.	TGTGCCAGCAGTTTAGACAACCGTAACTATGGCTACACCTTC	CASSLDNRNYGYTF
TRBD1	TRBJ1-2	TRBV12-3/TRBV12-4	medium-sized	TGTGCCAGCAGTCTCCGGGACAGGGGAAGCTACACCTTC	CASSLRDRGSYTF
TRBD1	TRBJ1-2	TRBV12-3/TRBV12-4	large	TGTGCCAGCAGTGCCCGACAGGGGTCCAACTATGGCTACACCTTC	CASSARQGSNYGYTF
TRBD1	TRBJ1-2	TRBV12-3/TRBV12-4	many	TGTGCCAGCAGTCGACAGGGGTGCTATGGCTACACCTTC	CASSRQGCYGYTF
.	TRBJ1-2	TRBV12-3/TRBV12-4	large	TGTGCCAGCAGTCTCGACATTGAAGTCAGGGAAGGCTACACCTTC	CASSLDIEVREGYTF
.	TRBJ1-2	TRBV12-3/TRBV12-4	medium-sized	TGTGCCAGCAGTTTATTTGAAGGGGATGGCTACACCTTC	CASSLFEGDGYTF
.	TRBJ1-2	TRBV12-3/TRBV12-4	medium-sized	TGTGCCAGCAGTCCGACAGTTAACTATGGCTACACCTTC	CASSPTVNYGYTF
.	TRBJ1-2	TRBV12-3/TRBV12-4	medium-sized	TGTGCCAGCAGTTTTGGGGAGAACTATGGCTACACCTTC	CASSFGENYGYTF
.	TRBJ1-2	TRBV12-3/TRBV12-4	large	TGTGCCAGCAGTTTAAGATCTGACGGCTATGGCTACACCTTC	CASSLRSDGYGYTF
.	TRBJ1-2	TRBV12-3/TRBV12-4	many	TGTGCCAGCAGTTTGGATGGATCTGAGGGCTACACCTTC	CASSLDGSEGYTF
TRBD1	TRBJ1-2	TRBV12-3/TRBV12-4	few	TGTGCCAGCAGTGCCGGACAGGAAGTGAACTATGGCTACACCTTC	CASSAGQEVNYGYTF